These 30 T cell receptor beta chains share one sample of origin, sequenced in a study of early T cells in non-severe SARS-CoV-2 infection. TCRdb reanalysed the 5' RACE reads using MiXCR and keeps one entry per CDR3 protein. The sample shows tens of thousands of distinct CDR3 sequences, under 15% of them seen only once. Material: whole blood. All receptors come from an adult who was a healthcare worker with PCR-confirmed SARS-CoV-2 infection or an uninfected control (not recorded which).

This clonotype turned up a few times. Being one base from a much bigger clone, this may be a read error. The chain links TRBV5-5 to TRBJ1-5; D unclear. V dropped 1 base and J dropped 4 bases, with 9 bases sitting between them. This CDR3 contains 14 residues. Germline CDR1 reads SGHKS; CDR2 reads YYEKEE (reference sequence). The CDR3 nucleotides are TGTGCCAGCAGCTTGACATCGGGAAATCAGCCCCAGCATTTT. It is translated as CASSLTSGNQPQHF.

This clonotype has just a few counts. The DNA for the CDR3 is TGTGCCAGCAGTCCTAGCTCCTATAATTCACCCCTCCACTTT. It encodes CASSPSSYNSPLHF. The rearrangement links TRBV12-3 or TRBV12-4 to TRBJ1-6; D is ambiguous. Trimming shortened V by 5 bases and J by 0 bases, and 5 bases separated the two germline ends. There are 14 residues in the CDR3.

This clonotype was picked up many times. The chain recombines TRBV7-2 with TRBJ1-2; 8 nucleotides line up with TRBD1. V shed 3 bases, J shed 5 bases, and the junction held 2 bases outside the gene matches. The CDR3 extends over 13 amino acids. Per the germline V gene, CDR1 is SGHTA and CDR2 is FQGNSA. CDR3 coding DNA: TGTGCCAGCAGCTTTACAGGGGGGTATGGCTACACCTTC. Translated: CASSFTGGYGYTF.

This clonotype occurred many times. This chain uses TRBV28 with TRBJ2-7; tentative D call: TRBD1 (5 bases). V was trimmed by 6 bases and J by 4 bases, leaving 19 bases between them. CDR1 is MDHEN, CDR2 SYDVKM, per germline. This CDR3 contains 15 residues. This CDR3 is CASSRHRQKVYEQYF. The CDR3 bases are TGTGCCAGCAGCCGACATAGACAGAAAGTTTACGAGCAGTACTTC.

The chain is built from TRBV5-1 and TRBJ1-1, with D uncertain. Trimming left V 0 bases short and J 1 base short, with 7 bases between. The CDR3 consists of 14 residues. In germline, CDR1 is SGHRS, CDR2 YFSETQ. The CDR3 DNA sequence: TGCGCCAGCAGCTTGGCCCGGCAGAACACTGAAGCTTTCTTT. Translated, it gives CASSLARQNTEAFF.

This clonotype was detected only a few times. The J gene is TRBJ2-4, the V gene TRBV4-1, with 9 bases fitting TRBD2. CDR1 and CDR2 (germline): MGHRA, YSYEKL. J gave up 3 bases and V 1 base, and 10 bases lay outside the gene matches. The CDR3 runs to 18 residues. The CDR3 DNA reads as TGCGCCAGCAGCCAAGGTCCCCTAGCGGGAAAAGACAAAAACATTCAGTACTTC. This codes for CASSQGPLAGKDKNIQYF.

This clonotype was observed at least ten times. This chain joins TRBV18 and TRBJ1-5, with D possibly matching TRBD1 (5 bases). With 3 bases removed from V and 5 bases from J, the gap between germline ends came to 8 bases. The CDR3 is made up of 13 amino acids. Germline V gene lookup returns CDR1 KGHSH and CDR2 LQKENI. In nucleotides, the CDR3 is TGTGCCAGCTCACCGGGGGGAGATCAGCCCCAGCATTTT. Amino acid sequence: CASSPGGDQPQHF.

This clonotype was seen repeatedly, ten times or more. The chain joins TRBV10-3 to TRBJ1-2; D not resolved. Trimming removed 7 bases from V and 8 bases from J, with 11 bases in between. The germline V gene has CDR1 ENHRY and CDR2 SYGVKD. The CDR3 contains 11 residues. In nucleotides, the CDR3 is TGTGCCATCACCGACTCGGGGGGCTACACCTTC. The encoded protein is CAITDSGGYTF.

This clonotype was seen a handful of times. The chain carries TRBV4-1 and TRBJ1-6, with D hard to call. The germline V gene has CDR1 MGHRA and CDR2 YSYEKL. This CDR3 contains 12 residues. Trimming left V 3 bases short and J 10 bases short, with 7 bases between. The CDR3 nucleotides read TGCGCCAGCAGCCACGGGGAATCACCCCTCCACTTT. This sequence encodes CASSHGESPLHF.

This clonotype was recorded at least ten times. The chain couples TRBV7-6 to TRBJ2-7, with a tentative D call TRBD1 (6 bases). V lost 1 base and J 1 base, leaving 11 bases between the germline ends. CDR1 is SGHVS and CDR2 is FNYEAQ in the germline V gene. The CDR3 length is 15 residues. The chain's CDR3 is CASSLGAGVSYEQYF. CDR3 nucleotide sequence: TGTGCCAGCAGCTTAGGTGCAGGGGTTTCCTACGAGCAGTACTTC. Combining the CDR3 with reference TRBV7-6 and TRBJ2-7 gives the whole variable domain GAGVSQSPRYKVTKRGQDVALRCDPISGHVSLYWYRQALGQGPEFLTYFNYEAQQDKSGLPNDRFSAERPEGSISTLTIQRTEQRDSAMYRCASSLGAGVSYEQYFGPGTRLTVT.

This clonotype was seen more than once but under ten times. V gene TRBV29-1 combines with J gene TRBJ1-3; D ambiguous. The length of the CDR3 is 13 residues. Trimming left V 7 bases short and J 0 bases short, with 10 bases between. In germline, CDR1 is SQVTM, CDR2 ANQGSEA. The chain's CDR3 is CSAYWHSGNTIYF. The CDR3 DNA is TGCAGCGCCTACTGGCACTCTGGAAACACCATATATTTT.

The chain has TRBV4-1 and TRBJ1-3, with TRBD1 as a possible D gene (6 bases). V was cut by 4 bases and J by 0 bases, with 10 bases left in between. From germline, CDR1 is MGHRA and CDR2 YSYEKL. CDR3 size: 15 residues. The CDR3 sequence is CASSLETGSGNTIYF. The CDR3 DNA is TGCGCCAGCAGCCTTGAGACAGGCTCTGGAAACACCATATATTTT.

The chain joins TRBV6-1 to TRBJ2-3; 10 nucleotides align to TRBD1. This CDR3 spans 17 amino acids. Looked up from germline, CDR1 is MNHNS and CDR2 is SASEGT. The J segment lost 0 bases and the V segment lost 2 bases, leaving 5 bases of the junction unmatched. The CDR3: CASSEYGTGVSTDTQYF. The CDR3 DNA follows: TGTGCCAGCAGTGAATATGGGACAGGGGTCAGCACAGATACGCAGTATTTT.

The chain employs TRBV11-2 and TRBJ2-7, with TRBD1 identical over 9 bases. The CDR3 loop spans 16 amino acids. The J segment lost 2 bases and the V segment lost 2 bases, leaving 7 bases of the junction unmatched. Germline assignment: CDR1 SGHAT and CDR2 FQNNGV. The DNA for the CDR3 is TGTGCCAGCAGCTTATACCCGGGGACAGGGCCCTACGAGCAGTACTTC. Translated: CASSLYPGTGPYEQYF. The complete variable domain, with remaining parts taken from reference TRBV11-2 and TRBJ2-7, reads EAGVAQSPRYKIIEKRQSVAFWCNPISGHATLYWYQQILGQGPKLLIQFQNNGVVDDSQLPKDRFSAERLKGVDSTLKIQPAKLEDSAVYLCASSLYPGTGPYEQYFGPGTRLTVT.

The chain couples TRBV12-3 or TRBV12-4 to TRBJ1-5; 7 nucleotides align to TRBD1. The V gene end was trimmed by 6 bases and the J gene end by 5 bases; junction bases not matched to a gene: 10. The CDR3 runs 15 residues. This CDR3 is CASSPAGQTYQPQHF. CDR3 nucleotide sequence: TGTGCCAGCAGCCCTGCGGGACAGACCTATCAGCCCCAGCATTTT.

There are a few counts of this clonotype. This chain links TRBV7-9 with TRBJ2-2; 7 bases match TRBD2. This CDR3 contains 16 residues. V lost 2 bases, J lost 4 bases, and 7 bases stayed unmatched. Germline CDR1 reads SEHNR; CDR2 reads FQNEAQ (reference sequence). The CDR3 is CASSLRWTRGTGELFF. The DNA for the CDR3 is TGTGCCAGCAGCTTAAGGTGGACTAGGGGCACCGGGGAGCTGTTTTTT.

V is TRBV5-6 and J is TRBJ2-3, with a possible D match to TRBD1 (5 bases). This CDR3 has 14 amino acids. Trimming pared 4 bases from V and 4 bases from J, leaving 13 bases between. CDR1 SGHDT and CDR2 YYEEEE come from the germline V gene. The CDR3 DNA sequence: TGTGCCAGCAGCCTAGGACAAGCAGCAGATACGCAGTATTTT. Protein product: CASSLGQAADTQYF.

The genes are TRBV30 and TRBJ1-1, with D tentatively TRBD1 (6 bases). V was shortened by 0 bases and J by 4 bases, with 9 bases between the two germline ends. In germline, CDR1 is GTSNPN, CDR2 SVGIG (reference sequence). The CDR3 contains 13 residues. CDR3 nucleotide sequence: TGTGCCTGGAGTGTAAAAGGGGGCACTGAAGCTTTCTTT. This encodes CAWSVKGGTEAFF.

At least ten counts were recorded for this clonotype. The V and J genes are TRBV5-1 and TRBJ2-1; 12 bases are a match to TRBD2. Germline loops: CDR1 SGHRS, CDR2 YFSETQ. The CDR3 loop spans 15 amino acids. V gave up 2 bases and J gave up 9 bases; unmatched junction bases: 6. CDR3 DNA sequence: TGCGCCAGCAGCTTAGGGACTAGCGGGCCGTCTGAGCAGTTCTTC. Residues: CASSLGTSGPSEQFF.

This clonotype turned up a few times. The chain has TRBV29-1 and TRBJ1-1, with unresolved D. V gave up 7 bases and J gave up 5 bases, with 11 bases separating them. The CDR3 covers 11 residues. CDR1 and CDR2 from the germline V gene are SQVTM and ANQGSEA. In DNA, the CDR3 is TGCAGCGCCACGGTAACAACTGAAGCTTTCTTT. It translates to CSATVTTEAFF.

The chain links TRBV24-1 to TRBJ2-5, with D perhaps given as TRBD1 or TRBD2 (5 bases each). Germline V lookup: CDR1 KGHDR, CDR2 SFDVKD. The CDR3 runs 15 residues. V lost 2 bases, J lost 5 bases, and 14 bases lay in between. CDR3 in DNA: TGTGCCACCAGTGATTCGGGGCCATCGCGCGAGACCCAGTACTTC. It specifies CATSDSGPSRETQYF.

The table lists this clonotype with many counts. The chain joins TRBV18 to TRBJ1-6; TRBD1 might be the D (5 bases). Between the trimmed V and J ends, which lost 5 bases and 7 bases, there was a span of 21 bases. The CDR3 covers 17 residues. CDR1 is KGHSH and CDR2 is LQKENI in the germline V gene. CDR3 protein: CASSSQAGMFGNSPLHF. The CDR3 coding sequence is TGTGCCAGCTCATCTCAGGCAGGGATGTTTGGAAATTCACCCCTCCACTTT.

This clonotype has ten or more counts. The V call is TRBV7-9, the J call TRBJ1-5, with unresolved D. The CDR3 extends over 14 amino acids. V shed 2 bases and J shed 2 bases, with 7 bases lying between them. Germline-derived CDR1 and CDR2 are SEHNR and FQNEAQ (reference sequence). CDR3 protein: CASSLPGRNQPQHF. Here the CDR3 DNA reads TGTGCCAGCAGCTTACCCGGGCGCAATCAGCCCCAGCATTTT.

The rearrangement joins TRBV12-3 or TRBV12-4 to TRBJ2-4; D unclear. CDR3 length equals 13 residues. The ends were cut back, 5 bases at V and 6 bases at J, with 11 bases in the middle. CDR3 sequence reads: CASSHAARNIQYF. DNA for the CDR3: TGTGCCAGCAGTCACGCCGCTAGAAACATTCAGTACTTC.

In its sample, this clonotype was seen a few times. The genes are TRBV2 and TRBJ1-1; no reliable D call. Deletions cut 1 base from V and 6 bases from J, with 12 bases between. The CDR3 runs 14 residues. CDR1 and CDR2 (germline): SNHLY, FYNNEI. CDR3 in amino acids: CASSEDGRHAEAFF. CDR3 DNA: TGTGCCAGCAGTGAAGATGGCAGGCACGCTGAAGCTTTCTTT.

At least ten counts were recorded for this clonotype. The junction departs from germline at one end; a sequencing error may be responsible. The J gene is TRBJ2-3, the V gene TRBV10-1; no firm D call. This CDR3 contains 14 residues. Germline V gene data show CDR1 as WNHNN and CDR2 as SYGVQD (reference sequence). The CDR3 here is CASCSNVGTDTQFF. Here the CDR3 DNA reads TGCGCCAGCTGTTCAAACGTGGGCACAGATACGCAGTTTTTT.

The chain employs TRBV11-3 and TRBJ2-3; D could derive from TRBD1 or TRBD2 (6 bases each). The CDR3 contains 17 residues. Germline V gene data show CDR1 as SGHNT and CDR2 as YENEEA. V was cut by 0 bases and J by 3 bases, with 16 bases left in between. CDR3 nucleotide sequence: TGTGCCAGCAGCTTAGATCACCCGGGGGCCGGAACAGATACGCAGTATTTT. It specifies CASSLDHPGAGTDTQYF.

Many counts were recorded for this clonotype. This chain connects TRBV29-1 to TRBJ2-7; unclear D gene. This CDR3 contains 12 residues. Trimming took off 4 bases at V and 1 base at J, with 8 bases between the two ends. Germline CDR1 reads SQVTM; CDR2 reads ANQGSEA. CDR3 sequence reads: CSVGKGSYEQYF. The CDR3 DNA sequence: TGCAGCGTTGGTAAGGGATCCTACGAGCAGTACTTC.

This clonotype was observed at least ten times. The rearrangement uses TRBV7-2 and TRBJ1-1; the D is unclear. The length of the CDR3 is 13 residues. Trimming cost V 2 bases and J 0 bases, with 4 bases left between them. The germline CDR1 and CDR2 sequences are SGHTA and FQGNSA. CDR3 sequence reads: CASSLQLNTEAFF. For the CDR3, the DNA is TGTGCCAGCAGCTTACAGCTGAACACTGAAGCTTTCTTT.

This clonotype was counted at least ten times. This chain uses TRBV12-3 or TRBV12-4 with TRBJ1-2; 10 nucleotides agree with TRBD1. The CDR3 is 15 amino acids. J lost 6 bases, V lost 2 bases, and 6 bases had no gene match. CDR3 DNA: TGTGCCAGCAGTTTATGGGACAGGGGATTCCATGGCTACACCTTC. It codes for CASSLWDRGFHGYTF.